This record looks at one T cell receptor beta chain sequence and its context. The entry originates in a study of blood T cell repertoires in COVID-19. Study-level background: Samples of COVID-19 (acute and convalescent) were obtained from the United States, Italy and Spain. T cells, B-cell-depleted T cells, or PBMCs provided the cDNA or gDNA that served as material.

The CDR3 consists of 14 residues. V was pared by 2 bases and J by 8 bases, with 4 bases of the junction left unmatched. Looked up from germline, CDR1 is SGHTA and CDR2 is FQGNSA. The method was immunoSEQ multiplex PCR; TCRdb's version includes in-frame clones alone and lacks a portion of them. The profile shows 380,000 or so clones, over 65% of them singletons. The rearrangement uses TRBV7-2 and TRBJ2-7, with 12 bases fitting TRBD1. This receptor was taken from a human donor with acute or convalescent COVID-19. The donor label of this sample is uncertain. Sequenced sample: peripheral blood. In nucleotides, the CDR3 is TGTGCCAGCAGCTTATCTGGGACAGGGGGCAAGCAGTACTTC. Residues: CASSLSGTGGKQYF.